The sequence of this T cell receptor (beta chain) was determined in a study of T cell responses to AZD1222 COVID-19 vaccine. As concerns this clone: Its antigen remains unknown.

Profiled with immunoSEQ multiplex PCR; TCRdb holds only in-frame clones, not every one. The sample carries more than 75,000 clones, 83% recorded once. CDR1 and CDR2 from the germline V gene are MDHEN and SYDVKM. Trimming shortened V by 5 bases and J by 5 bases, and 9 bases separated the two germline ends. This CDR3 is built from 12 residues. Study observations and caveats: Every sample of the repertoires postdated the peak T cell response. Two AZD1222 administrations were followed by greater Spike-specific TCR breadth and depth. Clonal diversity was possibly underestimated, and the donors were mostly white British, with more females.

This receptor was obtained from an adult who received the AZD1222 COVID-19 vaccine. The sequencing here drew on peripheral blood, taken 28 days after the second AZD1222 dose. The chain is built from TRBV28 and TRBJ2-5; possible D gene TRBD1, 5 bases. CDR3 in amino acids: CASSQAGETQYF. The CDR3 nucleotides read TGTGCCAGCAGTCAAGCAGGGGAGACCCAGTACTTC.